Presented here are 25 T cell receptor beta chains from one specimen sequenced in a study of regulatory T cells in long-lasting Graves disease (dated by TCRdb to 2020 to 2023). The sample's time point label, decoded: persistent/refractory GD, antithyroid drugs over 5 years with positive TRAb. For both TCR sequencing and RNA sequencing, RNA was extracted from PBMCs using TRIzol. The library was prepared using multiplex PCR. Instrument on record: Illumina HiSeq 4000. CDR3 regions were amplified by Arm-PCR with iRepertoire HTBI primers to construct TCR beta libraries. TCRdb took the public reads, trimmed them with fastp at Q25, ran MiXCR for clone calling and kept in-frame beta chains. One record per CDR3 amino acid sequence lists the most common genes and DNA. In this sample the table shows some 420,000 distinct CDR3 sequences, around a fifth of which occur a single time. Around 13% of the sample is held by the ten biggest clonotypes.

Sequenced material: peripheral blood mononuclear cells (PBMCs), taken when the disease was refractory, from a patient treated with antithyroid drugs. The source of these receptors is a female donor with Graves disease.

The sample holds a few counts of this clonotype. V gene TRBV5-1 combines with J gene TRBJ2-5, with a weak D call TRBD2 (6 bases). V lost 4 bases, J lost 4 bases, and 17 bases lay in between. Germline-derived CDR1 and CDR2 are SGHRS and YFSETQ. The CDR3 runs to 15 residues. CDR3 region: CASSPLDGRGETQYF. CDR3 in DNA: TGCGCCAGCAGCCCCCTGGACGGGCGGGGAGAGACCCAGTACTTC.

V and J are TRBV6-1 and TRBJ2-3; 10 bases agree with TRBD2. From germline, CDR1 is MNHNS and CDR2 SASEGT. The CDR3 has 16 residues. Trimming took 1 base from V and 4 from J; bases not matched to a gene: 5. The CDR3 reads CASSEVLAGGPDTQYF. The CDR3 DNA is TGTGCCAGCAGTGAAGTGTTAGCGGGGGGTCCAGATACGCAGTATTTT.

This clonotype showed up many times. The chain has TRBV27 and TRBJ1-2; D perhaps matches TRBD1 (5 bases). Trimming left V 7 bases short and J 4 bases short, with 19 bases between. Looked up from germline, CDR1 is MNHEY and CDR2 is SMNVEV (reference sequence). This CDR3 is built from 15 residues. The CDR3 region is CASIALGGVGYGYTF. In DNA, the CDR3 is TGTGCCAGCATTGCTCTGGGGGGAGTAGGCTATGGCTACACCTTC.

This clonotype occurred many times. The chain combines TRBV12-3 or TRBV12-4 with TRBJ1-5; no reliable D call. Deletions cut 7 bases from V and 5 bases from J, with 12 bases between. The CDR3 is 13 residues long. The CDR3 bases are TGTGCCAGCAACTCCGGACCTGATCAGCCCCAGCATTTT. It yields the protein CASNSGPDQPQHF.

Remarks on this clonotype: This clone may be a read error of a much larger clone one base away. The chain links TRBV28 to TRBJ1-5; D might be TRBD1 (5 bases). Germline-derived CDR1 and CDR2 are MDHEN and SYDVKM. The CDR3 spans 13 residues. The CDR3 nucleotides are TGTGCCAGCATCCGGGGGATGAATCAGTCCCAGCATTTT. This translates into CASIRGMNQSQHF.

This clonotype was counted at least ten times. The CDR3 region is CASSLLPGYSNTEAFF. The CDR3 DNA reads TGTGCCAGCAGCTTATTACCGGGCTACTCTAACACTGAAGCTTTCTTT. This chain joins TRBV7-2 and TRBJ1-1; no clear D. The germline gives CDR1 SGHTA, CDR2 FQGNSA. Trimming shortened V by 2 bases and J by 2 bases, and 15 bases separated the two germline ends. This CDR3 contains 16 residues. Based on the CDR3 plus reference TRBV7-2 and TRBJ1-1, the full variable domain is GAGVSQSPSNKVTEKGKDVELRCDPISGHTALYWYRQSLGQGLEFLIYFQGNSAPDKSGLPSDRFSAERTGGSVSTLTIQRTQQEDSAVYLCASSLLPGYSNTEAFFGQGTRLTVV.

The table lists this clonotype with many counts. The chain joins TRBV11-2 to TRBJ2-7, with TRBD1 as a possible D gene (5 bases). This CDR3 is built from 15 residues. Trimming left V 4 bases short and J 1 base short, with 14 bases between. CDR1 is SGHAT, CDR2 FQNNGV, per germline. The CDR3 coding sequence is TGTGCCAGCAGCTCCCCTCGGACATCTTCCTACGAGCAGTACTTC. It specifies CASSSPRTSSYEQYF. Combining the CDR3 with reference TRBV11-2 and TRBJ2-7 gives the whole variable domain EAGVAQSPRYKIIEKRQSVAFWCNPISGHATLYWYQQILGQGPKLLIQFQNNGVVDDSQLPKDRFSAERLKGVDSTLKIQPAKLEDSAVYLCASSSPRTSSYEQYFGPGTRLTVT.

This clonotype has ten or more counts. This chain uses TRBV6-5 with TRBJ2-7; D may be TRBD2 (5 bases). Trimming took off 2 bases at V and 1 base at J, with 18 bases between the two ends. The CDR3 contains 17 residues. Germline V gene sequence: CDR1 MNHEY, CDR2 SVGAGI. The CDR3 loop is CASSYRRGPSLSYEQYF. The CDR3 DNA follows: TGTGCCAGCAGTTACCGGAGAGGGCCCTCTCTTTCCTACGAGCAGTACTTC.

This clonotype turned up a few times. CDR3 sequence (DNA): TGCAGTGCTCACGGACTAGCGGGGAACTCCTACGAGCAGTACTTC. Translating gives CSAHGLAGNSYEQYF. V usage is TRBV20-1 and J usage is TRBJ2-7; 12 bases agree with TRBD2. CDR3 length equals 15 residues. Germline-derived CDR1 and CDR2 are DFQATT and SNEGSKA (reference sequence). The junction had 5 bases not matched to a gene; V was cut back by 5 bases and J by 0 bases.

This clonotype came up many times. V is TRBV24-1 and J is TRBJ1-2; D call uncertain. Germline CDR1 is KGHDR and CDR2 is SFDVKD. The CDR3 totals 15 residues. V was trimmed by 1 base and J by 3 bases, leaving 11 bases between them. The CDR3, as DNA: TGTGCCACCAGTGATTTCAAGGACGGATACTATGGCTACACCTTC. Its protein is CATSDFKDGYYGYTF.

In this sample, this clonotype turned up many times. The rearrangement links TRBV2 to TRBJ1-5; weak D call: TRBD1 (6 bases). Germline CDR1 SNHLY, CDR2 FYNNEI. V lost 5 bases to trimming and J lost 2 bases, with 16 bases between them. The CDR3 loop spans 16 amino acids. The CDR3 loop is CASSPGTGTGNQPQHF. The CDR3 nucleotides read TGTGCCAGCAGTCCAGGTACAGGGACCGGCAATCAGCCCCAGCATTTT.

This rearrangement joins TRBV12-3 or TRBV12-4 to TRBJ1-3, with D unresolved. V lost 7 bases and J 0 bases, leaving 13 bases between the germline ends. The CDR3 consists of 15 residues. CDR3 coding DNA: TGTGCCAGCACCTCGCCGGTGGACTCTGGAAACACCATATATTTT. Translated: CASTSPVDSGNTIYF.

This clonotype was observed many times. This sequence joins TRBV30 and TRBJ1-4; the D is unclear. This CDR3 is built from 11 residues. V dropped 4 bases and J dropped 5 bases, with 5 bases sitting between them. CDR1 and CDR2 from the germline V gene are GTSNPN and SVGIG (reference sequence). The CDR3 spells CAWKGNEKLFF. In nucleotides, the CDR3 is TGTGCCTGGAAAGGAAATGAAAAACTGTTTTTT.

The chain combines TRBV20-1 with TRBJ1-1, with D tentatively TRBD1 (5 bases). The CDR3 has 13 amino acids. Trimming stripped 7 bases from V and 5 bases from J, with 17 bases between. Germline assignment: CDR1 DFQATT and CDR2 SNEGSKA (reference sequence). For the CDR3, the DNA is TGCAGTGGAGGAAGGGGACGAGGGACTGAAGCTTTCTTT. Translation gives CSGGRGRGTEAFF.

V and J are TRBV11-2 and TRBJ2-3; D unresolved. This CDR3 has 14 residues. Germline V CDR1 and CDR2: SGHAT, FQNNGV. Trimming left V 3 bases short and J 2 bases short, with 9 bases between. Here the CDR3 reads CASSFNGITDTQYF. The CDR3 nucleotides read TGTGCCAGCAGCTTTAACGGAATCACAGATACGCAGTATTTT.

The sample holds many counts of this clonotype. This rearrangement joins TRBV2 to TRBJ1-2; perhaps TRBD1 as D (6 bases). Trimming stripped 7 bases from V and 4 bases from J, with 19 bases between. Germline V gene sequence: CDR1 SNHLY, CDR2 FYNNEI. This CDR3 is built from 15 residues. CDR3 nucleotide sequence: TGTGCCAGCACTAAAGGGGGGATTGGCCGCTATGGCTACACCTTC. The encoded protein is CASTKGGIGRYGYTF.

This rearrangement joins TRBV19 to TRBJ2-7, with D possibly matching TRBD2 (6 bases). The V gene's germline CDR1 is LNHDA and CDR2 SQIVND (reference sequence). CDR3 size: 16 residues. The germline V and J ends were trimmed by 5 bases and 2 bases, with 19 bases remaining between them. The CDR3 region is CASSLALIGGAYEQYF. The DNA of the CDR3 is TGTGCCAGTAGTCTTGCCCTAATCGGCGGGGCCTACGAGCAGTACTTC.

About this clonotype: A much larger clone lies one base from this, so it may be a read error. The chain is built from TRBV6-2 or TRBV6-3 and TRBJ1-2; TRBD1 matches 8 bases. V shed 5 bases and J 4 bases; nucleotides not matched to a gene: 12. The CDR3 is 16 residues long. Germline CDR1 is MNHEY and CDR2 is SVGEGT. CDR3: CASSEGGEGQVYGYTF. The CDR3 DNA sequence: TGTGCCAGCAGTGAAGGGGGGGAGGGACAGGTCTATGGCTACACCTTC.

The CDR3 region has the DNA TGTGCCAGCAGGTCGGACCGTGGGCAGCCCCAGCATTTT. Translation: CASRSDRGQPQHF. V gene TRBV7-2 combines with J gene TRBJ1-5; D is undetermined. V dropped 6 bases and J dropped 7 bases, with 13 bases sitting between them. This CDR3 region has 13 residues. Germline V gives CDR1 SGHTA, CDR2 FQGNSA. Variable domain in full (rest from reference TRBV7-2 and TRBJ1-5): GAGVSQSPSNKVTEKGKDVELRCDPISGHTALYWYRQSLGQGLEFLIYFQGNSAPDKSGLPSDRFSAERTGGSVSTLTIQRTQQEDSAVYLCASRSDRGQPQHFGDGTRLSIL.

This clonotype was observed a handful of times. CDR3 DNA sequence: TGTGCCACCAGTGACGGGACCCGCTATGGCTACACCTTC. This encodes CATSDGTRYGYTF. The V gene is TRBV24-1, the J gene TRBJ1-2; D might be TRBD1 (5 bases). This CDR3 contains 13 residues. The ends were cut back, 4 bases at V and 4 bases at J, with 9 bases in the middle. Germline assignment: CDR1 KGHDR and CDR2 SFDVKD.

The rearrangement joins TRBV5-4 to TRBJ2-7; TRBD2 matches 11 bases. CDR3 length: 16 residues. Germline V gives CDR1 SGHNT, CDR2 YYREEE (reference sequence). With V trimmed by 1 base and J by 2 bases, 5 bases remained unmatched. The CDR3 region is CASSLSPSGGTYEQYF. CDR3 DNA sequence: TGTGCCAGCAGCTTGTCCCCTAGCGGGGGGACCTACGAGCAGTACTTC.

There are many counts of this clonotype. J is TRBJ2-2 and V is TRBV20-1, with D uncertain. CDR3 size: 13 residues. Germline V gene data show CDR1 as DFQATT and CDR2 as SNEGSKA (reference sequence). The germline V and J ends were trimmed by 8 bases and 0 bases, with 10 bases remaining between them. The CDR3 loop is CSSSAANTGELFF. CDR3 in DNA: TGCAGTTCCAGCGCAGCGAACACCGGGGAGCTGTTTTTT.

The table lists this clonotype with a few counts. The chain joins TRBV20-1 to TRBJ2-4; D is possibly TRBD1 or TRBD2 (6 bases each). The CDR3 is 13 residues long. The ends were cut back, 5 bases at V and 2 bases at J, with 10 bases in the middle. The germline gives CDR1 DFQATT, CDR2 SNEGSKA (reference sequence). CDR3 in amino acids: CSAGGGTKNIQYF. Here the CDR3 DNA reads TGCAGTGCTGGAGGGGGGACCAAAAACATTCAGTACTTC.

The sample holds a few counts of this clonotype. An end of the junction differs from the germline gene, which may be a read error. The chain recombines TRBV20-1 with TRBJ1-1; D gene uncertain. CDR3 length: 12 residues. Germline CDR1 is DFQATT and CDR2 is SNEGSKA (reference sequence). The CDR3 region is CSARAASTEAFF. As DNA, the CDR3 is TGCAGTGCCAGAGCGGCGAGTACTGAAGCTTTCTTT.

The sample holds a few counts of this clonotype. The V gene is TRBV13, the J gene TRBJ1-6; the D gene is possibly TRBD1 (5 bases). This CDR3 has 15 amino acids. From germline, CDR1 is PRHDT and CDR2 FYEKMQ (reference sequence). Trimming removed 4 bases from V and 7 bases from J, with 14 bases in between. DNA of the CDR3: TGTGCCAGCAGCTGGCGAGGGGCGAGGAATTCACCCCTCCACTTT. This translates into CASSWRGARNSPLHF. Together with reference TRBV13 and TRBJ1-6, the CDR3 gives the full variable domain: AAGVIQSPRHLIKEKRETATLKCYPIPRHDTVYWYQQGPGQDPQFLISFYEKMQSDKGSIPDRFSAQQFSDYHSELNMSSLELGDSALYFCASSWRGARNSPLHFGNGTRLTVT.